These 8 T cell receptor beta chains were all obtained from the same sample, sequenced in a study of sequential checkpoint blockade in melanoma. Measured with immunoSEQ multiplex PCR; TCRdb has only the in-frame clones, and not every one. The sample contains more than 11,000 clones, approximately 52% of which appear only once. The treatment was: randomized to nivolumab then ipilimumab (arm A) or the reverse (arm B). Sequencing used CD8+ T cells sorted from blood (inferred from file names), obtained from a patient given nivolumab and ipilimumab in sequence. The receptors were sampled from a human donor with melanoma.

This clone was detected only a few times. The chain uses TRBV19 and TRBJ2-7; 7 bases are a match to TRBD1. The V gene's germline CDR1 is LNHDA and CDR2 SQIVND (reference sequence). The length of the CDR3 is 15 residues. Germline trimming cut 3 bases from V and 0 bases from J; bases unmatched to any gene: 5. In DNA form, the CDR3 reads TGTGCCAGTAGTATTCGGGACAGCAACTCCTACGAGCAGTACTTC. This gives the protein CASSIRDSNSYEQYF.

This chain connects TRBV7-9 to TRBJ2-2; 7 nucleotides align to TRBD1. With V trimmed by 10 bases and J by 0 bases, 8 bases remained unmatched. Germline CDR1 reads SEHNR; CDR2 reads FQNEAQ (reference sequence). The CDR3 sequence is 15 residues long. This chain's CDR3 is CATYTGATNTGELFF. The CDR3 DNA sequence: TGTGCCACCTATACAGGGGCCACGAACACCGGGGAGCTGTTTTTT.

This chain connects TRBV7-9 to TRBJ2-5; 8 nucleotides line up with TRBD1. Germline V gene sequence: CDR1 SEHNR, CDR2 FQNEAQ (reference sequence). This CDR3 is built from 14 residues. V trimming: 3 bases; J trimming: 5 bases; junction bases outside the gene matches: 5. This chain's CDR3 is CASSFHDRGETQYF. In nucleotides, the CDR3 is TGTGCCAGCAGCTTCCACGACAGGGGTGAGACCCAGTACTTC.

The chain recombines TRBV6-5 with TRBJ2-3, with a tentative D call TRBD2 (6 bases). This CDR3 is 13 amino acids long. Trimming took off 2 bases at V and 6 bases at J, with 9 bases between the two ends. The germline gives CDR1 MNHEY, CDR2 SVGAGI. In DNA form, the CDR3 reads TGTGCCAGCAGTTACGTCAGCGGGGATACGCAGTATTTT. Protein product: CASSYVSGDTQYF.

This clone is medium-sized by share. The V gene is TRBV28, the J gene TRBJ1-2; D remains ambiguous. V was trimmed by 3 bases and J by 5 bases, leaving 10 bases between them. This CDR3 has 13 residues. CDR1 and CDR2 from the germline V gene are MDHEN and SYDVKM. CDR3 coding DNA: TGTGCCAGCAGTTTGTCTGCGGGGTATGGCTACACCTTC. Its protein product is CASSLSAGYGYTF.

This clone was seen a handful of times. The chain carries TRBV7-9 and TRBJ2-1, with a weak D call TRBD1 (5 bases). V gave up 4 bases and J gave up 4 bases, with 5 bases separating them. Per germline, CDR1 SEHNR and CDR2 FQNEAQ (reference sequence). The CDR3 is made up of 12 amino acids. CDR3 DNA sequence: TGTGCCAGCAGCTCAGGGTACAATGAGCAGTTCTTC. Its translation: CASSSGYNEQFF. The full variable domain, in which reference TRBV7-9 and TRBJ2-1 provide the parts outside the CDR3, is DTGVSQNPRHKITKRGQNVTFRCDPISEHNRLYWYRQTLGQGPEFLTYFQNEAQLEKSRLLSDRFSAERPKGSFSTLEIQRTEQGDSAMYLCASSSGYNEQFFGPGTRLTVL.

V is TRBV5-4 and J is TRBJ2-7, with TRBD2 matching 7 bases. Trimming took 2 bases from V and 4 from J; bases not matched to a gene: 9. This CDR3 region has 15 residues. Germline assignment: CDR1 SGHNT and CDR2 YYREEE (reference sequence). The chain's CDR3 is CASSFSGGAFYEQYF. CDR3 in DNA: TGTGCCAGCAGCTTCTCGGGGGGAGCCTTTTACGAGCAGTACTTC.

The chain couples TRBV28 to TRBJ2-2; TRBD2 agrees at 10 bases. Germline CDR1 MDHEN, CDR2 SYDVKM. V lost 3 bases and J lost 0; bases outside the gene matches: 7. The CDR3 is 18 amino acids. CDR3 bases: TGTGCCAGCAGTTTTAGGGCTAGCGGGAGCCCGAACACCGGGGAGCTGTTTTTT. Its translation: CASSFRASGSPNTGELFF. Looking up the rest from reference TRBV28 and TRBJ2-2 gives the full variable domain: DVKVTQSSRYLVKRTGEKVFLECVQDMDHENMFWYRQDPGLGLRLIYFSYDVKMKEKGDIPEGYSVSREKKERFSLILESASTNQTSMYLCASSFRASGSPNTGELFFGEGSRLTVL.